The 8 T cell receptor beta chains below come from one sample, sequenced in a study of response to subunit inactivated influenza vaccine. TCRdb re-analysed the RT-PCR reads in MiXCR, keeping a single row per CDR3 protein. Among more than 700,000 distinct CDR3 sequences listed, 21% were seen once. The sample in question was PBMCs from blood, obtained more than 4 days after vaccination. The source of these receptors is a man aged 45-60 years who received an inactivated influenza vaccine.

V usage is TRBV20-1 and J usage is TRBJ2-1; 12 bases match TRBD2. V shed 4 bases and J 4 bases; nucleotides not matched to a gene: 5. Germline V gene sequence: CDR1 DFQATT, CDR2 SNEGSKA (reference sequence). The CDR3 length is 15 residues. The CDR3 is CSATKTSGSYNEQFF. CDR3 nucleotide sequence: TGCAGTGCTACCAAGACTAGCGGGAGTTACAATGAGCAGTTCTTC.

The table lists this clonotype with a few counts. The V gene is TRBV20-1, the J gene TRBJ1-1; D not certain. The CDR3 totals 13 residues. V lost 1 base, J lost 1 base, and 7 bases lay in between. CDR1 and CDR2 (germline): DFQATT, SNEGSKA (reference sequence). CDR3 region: CSARGSPNTEAFF. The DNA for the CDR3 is TGCAGTGCTAGAGGTAGCCCGAACACTGAAGCTTTCTTT.

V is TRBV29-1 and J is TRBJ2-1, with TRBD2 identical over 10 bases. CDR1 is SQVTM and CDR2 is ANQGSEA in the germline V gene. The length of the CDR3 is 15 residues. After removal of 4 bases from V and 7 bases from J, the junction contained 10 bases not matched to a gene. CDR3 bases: TGCAGCGTTGGGGGGCGGACTAGCGGATATAATGAGCAGTTCTTC. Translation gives CSVGGRTSGYNEQFF.

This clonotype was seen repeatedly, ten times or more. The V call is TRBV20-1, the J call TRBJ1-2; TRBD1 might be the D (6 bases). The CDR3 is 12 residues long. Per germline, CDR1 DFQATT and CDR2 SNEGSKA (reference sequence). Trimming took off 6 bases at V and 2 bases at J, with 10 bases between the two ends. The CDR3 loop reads CSAAGTNYGYTF. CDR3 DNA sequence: TGCAGTGCCGCCGGGACAAACTATGGCTACACCTTC.

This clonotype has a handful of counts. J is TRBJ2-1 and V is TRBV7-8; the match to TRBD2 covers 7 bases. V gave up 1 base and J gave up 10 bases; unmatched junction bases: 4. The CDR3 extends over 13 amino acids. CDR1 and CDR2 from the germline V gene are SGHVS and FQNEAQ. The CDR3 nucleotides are TGTGCCAGCAGCTTAGTCGGGAGGCGAGAGCAGTTCTTC. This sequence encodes CASSLVGRREQFF.

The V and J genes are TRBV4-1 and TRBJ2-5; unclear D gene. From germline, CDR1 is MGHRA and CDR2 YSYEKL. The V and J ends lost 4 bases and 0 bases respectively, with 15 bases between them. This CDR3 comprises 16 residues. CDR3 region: CASSRNGPVYQETQYF. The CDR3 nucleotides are TGCGCCAGCAGCCGTAATGGCCCCGTGTACCAAGAGACCCAGTACTTC.

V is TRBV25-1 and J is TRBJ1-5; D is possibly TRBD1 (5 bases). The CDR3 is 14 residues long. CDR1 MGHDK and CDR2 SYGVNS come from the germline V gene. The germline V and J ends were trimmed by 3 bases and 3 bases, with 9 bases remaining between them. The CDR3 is CASSDTGFNQPQHF. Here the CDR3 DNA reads TGTGCCAGCAGTGATACAGGTTTCAATCAGCCCCAGCATTTT.

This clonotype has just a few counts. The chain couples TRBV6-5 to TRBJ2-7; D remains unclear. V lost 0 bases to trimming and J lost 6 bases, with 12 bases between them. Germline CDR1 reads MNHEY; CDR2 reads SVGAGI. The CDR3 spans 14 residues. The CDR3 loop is CASSYSVSSGEQYF. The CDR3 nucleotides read TGTGCCAGCAGTTACTCGGTTTCCTCCGGCGAGCAGTACTTC.